This TCR beta chain was profiled in a study of T-cell reconstitution after alpha-beta-depleted transplantation in children. Study observations and caveats: Surviving recipient T cells and thymic progenitors produced the high day-60 TCRbeta diversity seen in some patients. At one year after transplant, newly produced T cells mostly accounted for T-cell counts and diversity.

There are many counts of this clonotype. What it binds is not known. Losses at the gene ends were 2 bases for V and 7 bases for J; bases not matched to a gene: 8. The CDR3 length is 16 residues. Per germline, CDR1 MNHEY and CDR2 SVGAGI. Using unique molecular identifiers, the investigators prepared the TCRbeta library. TCRdb passed the PCR reads through MiXCR, listing each CDR3 protein once. The sample carries 330,000 or so distinct CDR3 sequences, over 9% recorded once. The chain links TRBV6-5 to TRBJ2-2; 9 nucleotides align to TRBD2. The sample was PBMCs, taken before TCRalphabeta/CD19-depleted stem cell transplant. This TCR was sampled from a boy younger than two with acute myeloid leukemia, due to receive a stem cell transplant. The CDR3 is CASSYAAGGRNGELFF. The CDR3 nucleotides read TGTGCCAGCAGTTACGCGGCGGGGGGGCGTAACGGGGAGCTGTTTTTT.